This is a list of T cell receptor beta chains from one sample in a study of T cell responses to AZD1222 COVID-19 vaccine. TCRdb keeps only in-frame clones here, not all; method: immunoSEQ multiplex PCR. The table has about 200,000 clones, roughly 91% seen once. The material sequenced was peripheral blood, taken on day 0 of MenACWY control vaccination. Receptor source: an adult in good health. Both conserved end residues are part of each CDR3. Fields, in order: D gene, V gene, clone size, J gene, CDR3 DNA, CDR3 protein. The D gene is left open where the match is weak. Not every row has a clone size; where given, it reads once, few, many or a size class.

TRBD1	TRBV6-4	-	TRBJ1-1	TGTGCCAGCAGTCGCCCGGGACAGGGGCTTACCTTCACTGAAGCTTTCTTT	CASSRPGQGLTFTEAFF
-	TRBV18	-	TRBJ2-3	TGTGCCAGCTCACCCAATAGTCGTAGGGCAGATACGCAGTATTTT	CASSPNSRRADTQYF
TRBD1	TRBV5-1	-	TRBJ1-1	TGCGCCAGCAGGATACAGGGGGCCGGGGTGAACACTGAAGCTTTCTTT	CASRIQGAGVNTEAFF
-	TRBV7-2	-	TRBJ1-2	TGTGCCAGCAGCGAATCCCTCCGCTATGGCTACACCTTC	CASSESLRYGYTF
-	TRBV27	-	TRBJ1-2	TGTGCCAGCAGCTCCACAGAAACTGTCCTGCGCCAGGATCAGGGAGATAAGCATGGCTACACCTTC	CASSSTETVLRQDQGDKHGYTF
-	TRBV20-1	few	TRBJ1-1	TGCAGTGCTAGATTGAACACTGAAGCTTTCTTT	CSARLNTEAFF
TRBD1	TRBV28	-	TRBJ1-5	TGTGCCAGCAGTATATGGGGCTCCGACAGGGGTACTCAGCCCCAGCATTTT	CASSIWGSDRGTQPQHF
-	TRBV11-2	-	TRBJ1-1	TGTGCCAGCAGCCGACAGATCCTGAACACTGAAGCTTTCTTT	CASSRQILNTEAFF
-	TRBV12-3/TRBV12-4	-	TRBJ1-5	TGTGCCAGCACTCGGGGCAATCAGCCCCAGCATTTT	CASTRGNQPQHF
-	TRBV6-1	-	TRBJ1-5	TGTGCCAGCAGTGAAATTGGCAGGGGACAGCCCCAGCATTTT	CASSEIGRGQPQHF
-	TRBV24-1	-	TRBJ1-2	TGTGCCACCAGTGACTACGACTATGGCTACACCTTC	CATSDYDYGYTF
TRBD1	TRBV9	-	TRBJ1-4	TGTGCCAGCAGCCCCAGGACAGGGTGGGGCTCAGAACTGTTTTTT	CASSPRTGWGSELFF
-	TRBV5-1	-	TRBJ1-5	TGCGCCAGCAGCTTGGAGGCAGGGGTCGAGCCCCAGCATTTT	CASSLEAGVEPQHF
-	TRBV2	-	TRBJ1-6	TGTGCCAGCGGGAGGGACACTCCAAATTCACCCCTCCACTTT	CASGRDTPNSPLHF
-	TRBV12-3/TRBV12-4	-	TRBJ1-2	TGTGCCAGCAGTTCGGACAGCTATGGCTACACCTTC	CASSSDSYGYTF